This T cell receptor beta chain emerged from a study of T cells in localized non-small cell lung cancer. General study results and limits: The study found T cell clonality highest in uninvolved adjacent lung, above tumor. Because only a single region of the tumor was sequenced, heterogeneity remains possible.

Libraries were prepared by immunoSEQ multiplex PCR; TCRdb keeps only in-frame clonotypes and omits some of them. The table shows 40,000 or so clones, with roughly 77% occurring only once. Note on this clone: Its cognate antigen is unknown.

This sample comprised PBMCs, obtained before any cancer treatment. This TCR was sampled from a woman aged 35-70 years with stage II squamous cell lung carcinoma.

The CDR3 nucleotides are TGCAGCGTTGGTCGGACTAGCGGGGGAAATGAGCAGTTCTTC. Translated, it gives CSVGRTSGGNEQFF. The V call is TRBV29-1, the J call TRBJ2-1; 13 bases map to TRBD2. The CDR3 length is 14 residues. Germline-derived CDR1 and CDR2 are SQVTM and ANQGSEA. The trim removed 4 bases at V and 7 bases at J, leaving 4 bases unmatched.